This entry describes one T cell receptor beta chain. This sample was included in a study of shared clonotypes between healthy human individuals. CDR3 length equals 14 residues. From germline, CDR1 is SGHNT and CDR2 YYREEE (reference sequence). The V gene lost 0 bases and the J gene lost 4 bases, with 10 bases spanning the gap. About 30,000 T cell genomes, or around 200 ng DNA, went into the sorted-subset replicate PCRs. Measured with immunoSEQ multiplex PCR; TCRdb has only the in-frame clones, and not every one. The table has around 1,000,000 clones, approximately 77% seen once. This receptor was identified in a man aged 18 to 35 in good health. Some clones in this sample may be carry-over from other donors' samples. The chain recombines TRBV5-4 with TRBJ2-5; the D is unclear. Sequencing was done on a sample of memory CD4+ T cells from PBMCs. Subset denoted: CD45RA-negative fraction. The CDR3 DNA sequence: TGTGCCAGCAGCTTGGGGCAGGCGACAGAGACCCAGTACTTC. Translated, it gives CASSLGQATETQYF.